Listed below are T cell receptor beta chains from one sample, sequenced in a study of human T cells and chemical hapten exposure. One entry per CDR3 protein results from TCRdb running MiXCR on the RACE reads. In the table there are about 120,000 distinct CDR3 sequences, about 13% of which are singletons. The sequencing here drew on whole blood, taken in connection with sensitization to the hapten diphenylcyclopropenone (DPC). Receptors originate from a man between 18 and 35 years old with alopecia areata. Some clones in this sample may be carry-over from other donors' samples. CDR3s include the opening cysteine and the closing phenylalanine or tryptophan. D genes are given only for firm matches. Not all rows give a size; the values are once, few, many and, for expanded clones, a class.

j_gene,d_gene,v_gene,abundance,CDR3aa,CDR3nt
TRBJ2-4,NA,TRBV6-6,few,CASTRHPAKNIQYF,TGTGCCAGCACCAGGCACCCAGCCAAAAACATTCAGTACTTC
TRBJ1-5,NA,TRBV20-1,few,CSARDPGRYSNQPQHF,TGCAGTGCTAGAGATCCAGGACGCTATAGCAATCAGCCCCAGCATTTT
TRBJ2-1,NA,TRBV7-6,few,CASSLRAGDNEQFF,TGTGCCAGCAGCTTGAGGGCAGGGGACAATGAGCAGTTCTTC
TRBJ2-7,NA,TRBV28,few,CASNRSPTYEQYF,TGTGCCAGCAATAGGAGTCCTACCTACGAGCAGTACTTC
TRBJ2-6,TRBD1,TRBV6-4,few,CASSDSGGAGANVLTF,TGTGCCAGCAGTGACTCAGGGGGCGCTGGGGCCAACGTCCTGACTTTC
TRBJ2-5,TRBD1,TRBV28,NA,CASSRQGEETQYF,TGTGCCAGCAGCCGACAGGGAGAAGAGACCCAGTACTTC
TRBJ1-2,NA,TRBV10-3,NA,CAIRNLGHLNYGYTF,TGTGCCATCAGGAACCTGGGACACCTTAACTATGGCTACACCTTC
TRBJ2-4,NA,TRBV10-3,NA,CAISDYLNIQYF,TGTGCCATCAGTGACTACCTAAACATTCAGTACTTC
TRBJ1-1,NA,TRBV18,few,CASSPPPGDIRVDTEAFF,TGTGCCAGCTCACCACCCCCAGGGGACATTCGCGTGGACACTGAAGCTTTCTTT
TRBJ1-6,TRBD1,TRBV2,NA,CASSYDRVASPLHF,TGTGCCAGCAGTTATGACAGGGTAGCCTCACCCCTCCACTTT
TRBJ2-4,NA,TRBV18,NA,CASSPGQGVTIQYF,TGTGCCAGCTCACCTGGGCAGGGAGTAACCATTCAGTACTTC
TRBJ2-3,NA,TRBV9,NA,CASSVVPDTQYF,TGTGCCAGCAGCGTAGTGCCAGATACGCAGTATTTT
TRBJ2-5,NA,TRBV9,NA,CASSSPVQETQYF,TGTGCCAGCAGCTCCCCCGTCCAAGAGACCCAGTACTTC
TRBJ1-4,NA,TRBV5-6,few,CASSLWAAGEEKLFF,TGTGCCAGCAGCTTGTGGGCGGCGGGAGAGGAAAAACTGTTTTTT
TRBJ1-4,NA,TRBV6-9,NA,CASPRWGDEKLFF,TGTGCCAGCCCTAGATGGGGCGATGAAAAACTGTTTTTT
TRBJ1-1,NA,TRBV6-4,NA,CASSANSKNTEAFF,TGTGCCAGCAGTGCGAACAGTAAGAACACTGAAGCTTTCTTT
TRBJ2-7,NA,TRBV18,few,CASSPSGHSPSYEQYF,TGTGCCAGCTCACCATCCGGACATTCGCCATCCTACGAGCAGTACTTC
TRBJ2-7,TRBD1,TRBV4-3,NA,CASSQTFTGTGVYEQYF,TGCGCCAGCAGCCAGACCTTTACCGGGACAGGGGTATACGAGCAGTACTTC
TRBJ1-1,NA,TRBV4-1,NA,CASSHYSGNTEAFF,TGCGCCAGCAGCCACTACTCGGGCAACACTGAAGCTTTCTTT
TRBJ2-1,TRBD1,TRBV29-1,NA,CSGGGQGASNEQFF,TGCAGCGGAGGGGGCCAGGGGGCTAGCAATGAGCAGTTCTTC
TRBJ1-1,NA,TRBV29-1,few,CSVETGIEAFF,TGCAGCGTTGAAACGGGAATTGAAGCTTTCTTT
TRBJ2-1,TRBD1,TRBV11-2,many,CASSSGDRQYNEQFF,TGTGCCAGCAGCTCAGGGGACAGGCAGTACAATGAGCAGTTCTTC
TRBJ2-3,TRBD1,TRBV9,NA,CASSPNRGSGEYF,TGTGCCAGCAGCCCCAACAGGGGCTCCGGGGAGTATTTT
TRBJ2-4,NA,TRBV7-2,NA,CASSLDQGRQNIQYF,TGTGCCAGCAGCTTAGATCAGGGACGGCAAAACATTCAGTACTTC
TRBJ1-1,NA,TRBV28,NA,CASSTEEKAFF,TGTGCCAGCAGTACGGAGGAAAAAGCTTTCTTT
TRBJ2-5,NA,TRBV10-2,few,CASSRTFQETQYF,TGCGCCAGCAGTCGGACTTTTCAAGAGACCCAGTACTTC
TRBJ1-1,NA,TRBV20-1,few,CSASTYTEAFF,TGCAGTGCAAGTACATACACTGAAGCTTTCTTT